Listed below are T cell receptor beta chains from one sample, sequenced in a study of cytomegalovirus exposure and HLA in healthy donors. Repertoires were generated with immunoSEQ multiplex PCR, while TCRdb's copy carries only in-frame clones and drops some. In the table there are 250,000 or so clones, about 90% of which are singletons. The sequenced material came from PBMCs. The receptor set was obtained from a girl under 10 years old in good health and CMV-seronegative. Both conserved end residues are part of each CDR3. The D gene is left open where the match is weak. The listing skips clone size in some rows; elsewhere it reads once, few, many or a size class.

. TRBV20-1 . CSPAKDFEAFF
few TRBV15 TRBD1 CATSRDKGWQGAEGYTF
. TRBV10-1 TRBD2 CASSPGLALQETQYF
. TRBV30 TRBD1 CAWSSGTGPYNEQFF
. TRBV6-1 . CASTWGGNTEAFF
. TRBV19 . CASSIGGLGLYEQYF
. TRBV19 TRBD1 CASSPRTGEDYNEQFF
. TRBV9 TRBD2 CASSPGRGPTTDTQYF
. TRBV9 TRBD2 CASSVGGTSGGADEQYF
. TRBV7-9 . CASSLAPAGTYGYTF
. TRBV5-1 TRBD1 CASSWLQGALHTGELFF
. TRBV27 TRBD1 CASSLSHLETGLYGYTF
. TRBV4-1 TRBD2 CASSQPTSGRARGELFF
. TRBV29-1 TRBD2 CSVETSGGARYNEQFF
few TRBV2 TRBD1 CASRGQANTEAFF
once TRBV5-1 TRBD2 CASSRTSGNEQYF
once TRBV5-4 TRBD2 CASSKGLANVVNEQFF
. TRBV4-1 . CASSPGQLNEQFF
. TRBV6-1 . CASSPRVRSQETQYF
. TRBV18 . CASSPSGYNSPLHF
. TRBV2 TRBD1 CASSEEPGGLAYGYTF
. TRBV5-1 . CASSSSDTQYF
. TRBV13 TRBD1 CASSTGQGNTEAFF
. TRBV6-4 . CASSEEGFSPLHF
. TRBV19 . CASSIDPGDGYEQFF
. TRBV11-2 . CASSHTQAKDTIYF
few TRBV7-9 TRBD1 CASSSQGESAPQHF
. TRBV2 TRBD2 CASSERLAGGQEQFF
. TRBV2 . CAEAKGADTQYF
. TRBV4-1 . CASSQERFQGQYF
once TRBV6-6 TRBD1 CASSYSGTGRNSPLHF
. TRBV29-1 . CSVSSGAFF
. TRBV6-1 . CASRADMNTEAFF
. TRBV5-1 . CASSLDGDSNQPQHF
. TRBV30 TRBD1 CAWSFGQGALKNEAFF
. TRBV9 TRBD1 CASSVGAGGANNQPQHF
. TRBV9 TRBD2 CASSTGLAGWSQYF
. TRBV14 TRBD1 CASSQPGQGEKLFF
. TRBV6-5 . CASSFMRGTQETQYF
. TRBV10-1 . CASSESRRSYEQYF
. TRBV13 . CASSSSRDTSSYNEQFF
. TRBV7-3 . CASRGGKADEQFF
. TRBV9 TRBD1 CASSAPTGSEQYF
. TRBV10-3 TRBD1 CAISDSARTGGTGNQPQHF
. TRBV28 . CASSPGDREHGYTF
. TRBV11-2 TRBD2 CASSLGPSGSEQFF
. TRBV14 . CASSQVGMDQNIQYF
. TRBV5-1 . CASSPGWADTDTQYF
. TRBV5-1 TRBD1 CASSLGTGVDTIYF
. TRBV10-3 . CATAPGNEQFF
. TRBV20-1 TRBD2 CSARGAGEQYF
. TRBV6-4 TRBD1 CASSERGQTNTGELFF